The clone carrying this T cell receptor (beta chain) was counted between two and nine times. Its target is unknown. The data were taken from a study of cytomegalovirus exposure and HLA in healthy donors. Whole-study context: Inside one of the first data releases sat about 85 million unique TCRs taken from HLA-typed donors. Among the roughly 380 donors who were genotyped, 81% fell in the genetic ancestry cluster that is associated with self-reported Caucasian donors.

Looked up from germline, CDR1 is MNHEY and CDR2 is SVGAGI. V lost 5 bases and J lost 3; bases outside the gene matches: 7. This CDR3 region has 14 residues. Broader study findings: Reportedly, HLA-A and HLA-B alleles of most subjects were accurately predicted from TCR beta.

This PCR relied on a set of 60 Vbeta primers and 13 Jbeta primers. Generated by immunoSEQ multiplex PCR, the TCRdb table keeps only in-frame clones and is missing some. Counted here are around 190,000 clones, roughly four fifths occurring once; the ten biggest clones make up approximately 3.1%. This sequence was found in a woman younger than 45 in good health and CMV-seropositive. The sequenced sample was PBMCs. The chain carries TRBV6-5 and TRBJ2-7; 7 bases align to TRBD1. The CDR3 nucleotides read TGTGCCAGCAGTACGAACAGGGGTCGCTACGAGCAGTACTTC. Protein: CASSTNRGRYEQYF.